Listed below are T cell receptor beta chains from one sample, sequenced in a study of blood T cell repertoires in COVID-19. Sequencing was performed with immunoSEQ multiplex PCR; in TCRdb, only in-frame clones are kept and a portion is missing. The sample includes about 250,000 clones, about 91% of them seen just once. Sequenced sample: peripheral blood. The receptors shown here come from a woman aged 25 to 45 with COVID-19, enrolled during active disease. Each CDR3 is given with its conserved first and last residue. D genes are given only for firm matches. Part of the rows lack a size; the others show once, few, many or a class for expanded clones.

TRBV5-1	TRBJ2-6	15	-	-	TGCGCCAGCAGCTCCCAGGTCTCTGGGGCCAACGTCCTGACTTTC	CASSSQVSGANVLTF
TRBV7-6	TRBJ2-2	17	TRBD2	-	TGTGCCAGCAGCGATCAACTAGCGGGAGTGGGCACCGGGGAGCTGTTTTTT	CASSDQLAGVGTGELFF
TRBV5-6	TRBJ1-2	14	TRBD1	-	TGTGCCAGCAGCTTGGGGACAGGGTCCTATGGCTACACCTTC	CASSLGTGSYGYTF
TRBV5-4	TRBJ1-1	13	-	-	TGTGCCAGCAGCTTGGGGGGGGACACTGAAGCTTTCTTT	CASSLGGDTEAFF
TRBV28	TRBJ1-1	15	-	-	TGTGCCAGCAGTCCGGAAGGGAGGGGGAACACTGAAGCTTTCTTT	CASSPEGRGNTEAFF
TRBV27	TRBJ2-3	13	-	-	TGTGCCACCGCGGGGGCGAACACAGATACGCAGTATTTT	CATAGANTDTQYF
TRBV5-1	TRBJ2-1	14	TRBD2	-	TGCGCCAGCAGCCCAGTGGGGGGGAACAATGAGCAGTTCTTC	CASSPVGGNNEQFF
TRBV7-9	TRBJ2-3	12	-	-	TGTGCCAGCAGCTCCGCCGGGGATACGCAGTATTTT	CASSSAGDTQYF
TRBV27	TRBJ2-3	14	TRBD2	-	TGTGCCAACGGGAGGGGGGGCCCCACAGATACGCAGTATTTT	CANGRGGPTDTQYF
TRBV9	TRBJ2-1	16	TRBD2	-	TGTGCCAGCAGCCGCAACGGGGGGAGCTCCTACAATGAGCAGTTCTTC	CASSRNGGSSYNEQFF
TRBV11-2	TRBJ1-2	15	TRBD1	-	TGTGCCAGCAGCTCCTACTCCGGGACAGGGGATGGCTACACCTTC	CASSSYSGTGDGYTF
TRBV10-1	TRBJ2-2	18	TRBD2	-	TGCGCCAGCAGTGAAGGACTAGGTTCTCGACTGGACACCGGGGAGCTGTTTTTT	CASSEGLGSRLDTGELFF
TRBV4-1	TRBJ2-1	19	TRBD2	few	TGCGCCAGCAGCCAAGTAACTAGCGGGGGGCCCAGGTCCTACAATGAGCAGTTCTTC	CASSQVTSGGPRSYNEQFF
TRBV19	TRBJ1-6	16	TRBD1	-	TGTGCCAGTAGTATAGGGACAGGCAACTATAATTCACCCCTCCACTTT	CASSIGTGNYNSPLHF
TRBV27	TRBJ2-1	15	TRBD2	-	TGTGCCAGCAGTCTAGGGAGGGGCTCCTACAATGAGCAGTTCTTC	CASSLGRGSYNEQFF
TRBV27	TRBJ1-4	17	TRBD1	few	TGTGCCAGCAGTCCGACACATTTACCGGGACAGGGGGAAAAACTGTTTTTT	CASSPTHLPGQGEKLFF
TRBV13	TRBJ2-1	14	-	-	TGTGCCAGCAGCCGGGGTGCCCTGGGGAATGAGCAGTTCTTC	CASSRGALGNEQFF
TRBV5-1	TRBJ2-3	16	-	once	TGCGCCAGCAGCTTAGGGCTAGCGTATCTTCCAGATACGCAGTATTTT	CASSLGLAYLPDTQYF
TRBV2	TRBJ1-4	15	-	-	TGTGCCAGCAGTGACGGTGTCTCGGGGGGCGAAAAACTGTTTTTT	CASSDGVSGGEKLFF
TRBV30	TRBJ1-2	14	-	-	TGTGCCTGGAGTGTGGTCAGCGAGAACTATGGCTACACCTTC	CAWSVVSENYGYTF
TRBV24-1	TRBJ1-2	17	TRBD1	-	TGTGCCACCAGTGAACTCCCGGGACAGGGGGGTTTGTATGGCTACACCTTC	CATSELPGQGGLYGYTF
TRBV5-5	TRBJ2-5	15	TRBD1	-	TGTGCCAGCAGCAACCCCGGACAGGGGGCTAAGACCCAGTACTTC	CASSNPGQGAKTQYF
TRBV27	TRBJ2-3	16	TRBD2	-	TGTGCCAGCAGTTTAACGAGGGGTCTAGCGGCAGATACGCAGTATTTT	CASSLTRGLAADTQYF
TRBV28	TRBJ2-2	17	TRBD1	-	TGTGCCAGCAGCAATCGACAGGGGTGGATTCTGATCGGGGAGCTGTTTTTT	CASSNRQGWILIGELFF
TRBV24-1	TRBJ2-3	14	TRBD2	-	TGTGCCACCTTGAGCGGGAGGGTGGGAGATACGCAGTATTTT	CATLSGRVGDTQYF
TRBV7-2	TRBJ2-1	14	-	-	TGTGCCAGCAGCTTAGAGGGAGGCCACAATGAGCAGTTCTTC	CASSLEGGHNEQFF
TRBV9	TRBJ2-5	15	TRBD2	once	TGTGCCAGCAGCGTAGTTGGACTAGCGGGAGAGACCCAGTACTTC	CASSVVGLAGETQYF
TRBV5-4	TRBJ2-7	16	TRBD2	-	TGTGCCAGCAGCTTGTCTAGCGGCACCAGCTCCTACGAGCAGTACTTC	CASSLSSGTSSYEQYF
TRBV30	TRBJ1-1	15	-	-	TGTGCCTGGAGTGTACGAGGTTTCGGGTCCACTGAAGCTTTCTTT	CAWSVRGFGSTEAFF
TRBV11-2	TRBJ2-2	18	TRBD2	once	TGTGCCAGCAGCCCCTATTCCATCGGGGGGGCGTACACCGGGGAGCTGTTTTTT	CASSPYSIGGAYTGELFF
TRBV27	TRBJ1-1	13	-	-	TGTGCCAGCAGTTCCGGGATGAACACTGAAGCTTTCTTT	CASSSGMNTEAFF
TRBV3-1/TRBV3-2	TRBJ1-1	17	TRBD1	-	TGTGCCAGCAGCCAACATACCGGGACAGGGGCGAACACTGAAGCTTTCTTT	CASSQHTGTGANTEAFF
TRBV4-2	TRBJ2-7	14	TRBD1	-	TGTGCCAGCAGCCAAGGACAGGGTTCCTACGAGCAGTACTTC	CASSQGQGSYEQYF
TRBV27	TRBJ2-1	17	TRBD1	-	TGTGCCAGCAGTCCGCCCCAGGGACAGGGGATCGGGGATGAGCAGTTCTTC	CASSPPQGQGIGDEQFF
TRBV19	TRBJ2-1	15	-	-	TGTGCCAGTAGTATCGCGGGGCTCTCCTACAATGAGCAGTTCTTC	CASSIAGLSYNEQFF
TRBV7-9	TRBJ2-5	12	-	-	TGTGCCAGCAGCCCGCTACTCCAGACCCAGTACTTC	CASSPLLQTQYF
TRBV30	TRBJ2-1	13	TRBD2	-	TGTGCCTGGAGGGGGGACTACTGGAATGAGCAGTTCTTC	CAWRGDYWNEQFF
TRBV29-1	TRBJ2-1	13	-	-	TGCAGCGCAAACCCAGGTACCTACAATGAGCAGTTCTTC	CSANPGTYNEQFF
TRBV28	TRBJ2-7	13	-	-	TGTGCCAGCAGTTTTTCGGGGGAGAACGAGCAGTACTTC	CASSFSGENEQYF
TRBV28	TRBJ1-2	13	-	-	TGTGCCAGCAGTCTCGGACGGGAGAATGGCTACACCTTC	CASSLGRENGYTF
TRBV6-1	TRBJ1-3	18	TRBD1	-	TGTGCCAGCAGTGAAGTTTGGACAGGGGGCCTCTCTGGAAACACCATATATTTT	CASSEVWTGGLSGNTIYF
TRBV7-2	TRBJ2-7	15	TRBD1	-	TGTGCCAGCAGTGAGTCCGGGACAGGGTACTACGAGCAGTACTTC	CASSESGTGYYEQYF
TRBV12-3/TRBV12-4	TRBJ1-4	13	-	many	TGTGCCAGCAGTCCAAGAGGCGCGGAAAAACTGTTTTTT	CASSPRGAEKLFF
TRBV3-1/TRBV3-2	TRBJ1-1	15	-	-	TGTGCCAGCAGCCATTCGGGTGTGGCGAACACTGAAGCTTTCTTT	CASSHSGVANTEAFF
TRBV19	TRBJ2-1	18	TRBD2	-	TGTGCCAGTAGTACAACTAGCGGGGGGGCCGGGTCCTACAATGAGCAGTTCTTC	CASSTTSGGAGSYNEQFF
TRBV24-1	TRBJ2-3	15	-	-	TGTGCCACCAGTGATCCTAGTTCTAGCACAGATACGCAGTATTTT	CATSDPSSSTDTQYF
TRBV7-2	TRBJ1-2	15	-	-	TGTGCCAGCAGCTCAAGAGAAGACGCCGCGGGAGGCTACACCTTC	CASSSREDAAGGYTF
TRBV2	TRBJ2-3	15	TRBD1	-	TGTGCCAGCAGTTATGGACAGGGCGGGACAGATACGCAGTATTTT	CASSYGQGGTDTQYF
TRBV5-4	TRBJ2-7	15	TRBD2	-	TGTGCCAGCAGCGCAAAAGCGGGGGGGCTTAGTGTGCAGTACTTC	CASSAKAGGLSVQYF
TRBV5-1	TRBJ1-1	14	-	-	TGCGCCAGCAGCCGACAGGCTCTGAACACTGAAGCTTTCTTT	CASSRQALNTEAFF
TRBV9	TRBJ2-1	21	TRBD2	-	TGTGCCAGCAGCAACCCTACCTCGCTAGCGGGAGAGGGGGGCTCCTACAATGAGCAGTTCTTC	CASSNPTSLAGEGGSYNEQFF
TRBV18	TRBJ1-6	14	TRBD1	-	TGTGCCAGCTCACCGGGACAGATTAATTCACCCCTCCACTTT	CASSPGQINSPLHF
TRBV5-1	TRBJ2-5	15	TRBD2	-	TGCGCCAGCAGCCAAGCGGGAGGGCCGCGCGAGACCCAGTACTTC	CASSQAGGPRETQYF
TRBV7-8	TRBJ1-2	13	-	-	TGTGCCAGCAGCTACCGGGAGGGCGGTGGCTACACCTTC	CASSYREGGGYTF
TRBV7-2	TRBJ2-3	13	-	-	TGTGCCAGCAGCTTAGCGGGAGCAGATACGCAGTATTTT	CASSLAGADTQYF
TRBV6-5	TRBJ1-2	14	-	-	TGTGCCTGCCCGTGGGGGACATCAGGCTATGGCTACACCTTC	CACPWGTSGYGYTF
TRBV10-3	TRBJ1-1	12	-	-	TGTGCCATAGAGGGGGAGAACACTGAAGCTTTCTTT	CAIEGENTEAFF
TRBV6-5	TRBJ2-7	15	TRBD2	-	TGTGCCAGCAGTTACCCAGCGGGGGGGCGGTACGAGCAGTACTTC	CASSYPAGGRYEQYF